These 17 T cell receptor beta chains originate from one sample sequenced in a study of Ad26.COV2.S vaccination and SARS-CoV-2 variants. Documented treatment: 19 received Ad26.COV2.S at low or high dose, single or two shots; about 5 received placebo; per-sample allocation not given. The investigators took samples on day 63 after the first vaccine or placebo injection. Measured with immunoSEQ multiplex PCR; TCRdb has only the in-frame clones, and not every one. Of about 350,000 clones in the sample, around 83% were seen once. The source was peripheral blood, collected in a trial of Ad26.COV2.S vaccine versus placebo. These receptors were collected from a person between 18 and 59 years old who received the Ad26.COV2.S COVID-19 vaccine or a placebo.

As concerns this clone: Compared with germline, one end of the junction differs, possibly owing to a read error. The chain carries TRBV30 and TRBJ2-7, with a weak D call TRBD1 (7 bases). The CDR3 loop spans 11 amino acids. Germline values: CDR1 GTSNPN, CDR2 SVGIG (reference sequence). The CDR3 here is CAWITSRGVWF. Written as DNA, the CDR3 is TGTGCCTGGATAACTTCCAGGGGGGTCTGGTTC.

This clone was detected a few times. The sample carries other DNA sequences with the same CDR3. The chain employs TRBV18 and TRBJ2-5; no clear D. Trimming took 1 base from V and 3 from J, leaving 0 bases between them. Germline lookup yields CDR1 KGHSH and CDR2 LQKENI. The CDR3 consists of 11 residues. In nucleotides, the CDR3 is TGTGCCAGCTCACCACAAGAGACCCAGTACTTC. As protein: CASSPQETQYF.

This chain uses TRBV7-9 with TRBJ2-3; 14 nucleotides match TRBD2. CDR1 is SEHNR, CDR2 FQNEAQ, per germline (reference sequence). The CDR3 is made up of 16 amino acids. With 5 bases clipped from V and 4 bases from J, the junction kept 5 bases outside the gene matches. The CDR3 DNA sequence: TGTGCCAGCAGCATAAGGACTAGCGGGGGGCCAGATACGCAGTATTTT. It specifies CASSIRTSGGPDTQYF.

The chain employs TRBV7-2 and TRBJ1-4, with D tentatively TRBD1 (6 bases). The CDR3 is 14 residues long. Per the germline V gene, CDR1 is SGHTA and CDR2 is FQGNSA. Trimming took off 5 bases at V and 5 bases at J, with 12 bases between the two ends. CDR3 in amino acids: CASSLSQGNEKLFF. CDR3 nucleotides: TGTGCCAGCAGCCTTAGTCAGGGGAATGAAAAACTGTTTTTT.

The V and J genes are TRBV7-6 and TRBJ2-3, with D perhaps TRBD1 or TRBD2 (5 bases each). Germline V gives CDR1 SGHVS, CDR2 FNYEAQ. The germline V and J ends were trimmed by 6 bases and 6 bases, with 19 bases remaining between them. This CDR3 is built from 15 residues. The CDR3 reads CASSNRDPWLDTQYF. CDR3 coding DNA: TGTGCCAGCAGTAACCGGGACCCATGGTTGGATACGCAGTATTTT.

The chain carries TRBV29-1 and TRBJ1-1, with D maybe TRBD1 (6 bases). Germline CDR1 SQVTM, CDR2 ANQGSEA. With 7 bases removed from V and 2 bases from J, the gap between germline ends came to 17 bases. The CDR3 contains 14 residues. The CDR3 region is CSGGGGGINTEAFF. The CDR3 DNA sequence: TGCAGCGGAGGTGGGGGCGGTATCAACACTGAAGCTTTCTTT.

This chain links TRBV7-2 with TRBJ1-1; maybe TRBD1 (6 bases). The germline gives CDR1 SGHTA, CDR2 FQGNSA. The CDR3 is 16 amino acids. V was shortened by 1 base and J by 5 bases, with 17 bases between the two germline ends. The CDR3 protein is CASSLGVRGGRTEAFF. The CDR3 bases are TGTGCCAGCAGCTTAGGGGTCCGTGGGGGCAGGACTGAAGCTTTCTTT.

The chain links TRBV7-9 to TRBJ1-3, with D uncertain. Germline V gene sequence: CDR1 SEHNR, CDR2 FQNEAQ (reference sequence). Trimming left V 5 bases short and J 1 base short, with 12 bases between. There are 15 residues in the CDR3. The CDR3 bases are TGTGCCAGCAGCCCCCATGGCCTATCTGGAAACACCATATATTTT. Translating it yields CASSPHGLSGNTIYF.

The rearrangement joins TRBV3-1 (or the pseudogene TRBV3-2) to TRBJ2-5, with D tentatively TRBD1 (6 bases). This CDR3 comprises 15 residues. V was pared by 1 base and J by 4 bases, with 13 bases between. In germline, CDR1 is LGHDT, CDR2 YNNKEL (reference sequence). The CDR3 spells CASSQVQGRGETQYF. The CDR3 DNA sequence: TGTGCCAGCAGCCAAGTGCAGGGGCGCGGAGAGACCCAGTACTTC.

The genes are TRBV5-1 and TRBJ2-7, with D perhaps TRBD2 (5 bases). V lost 0 bases to trimming and J lost 2 bases, with 15 bases between them. CDR1 and CDR2 from the germline V gene are SGHRS and YFSETQ. CDR3 length: 16 residues. CDR3 region: CASSLGVAGNTYEQYF. The CDR3 region has the DNA TGCGCCAGCAGCTTGGGGGTGGCGGGTAATACCTACGAGCAGTACTTC.

The V call is TRBV6-5, the J call TRBJ2-7; D gene uncertain. V lost 8 bases to trimming and J lost 0 bases, with 5 bases between them. The V gene's germline CDR1 is MNHEY and CDR2 SVGAGI. The length of the CDR3 is 11 residues. CDR3 nucleotide sequence: TGTGCCAGCCAAGCCTCCTACGAGCAGTACTTC. Translation: CASQASYEQYF.

In nucleotides, the CDR3 is TGTGCCAGCAGCCAATTGTACTTGGGCAATGAAAAACTGTTTTTT. Protein product: CASSQLYLGNEKLFF. The chain uses TRBV5-6 and TRBJ1-4; D call uncertain. The CDR3 is 15 amino acids. V was cut by 4 bases and J by 5 bases, with 15 bases left in between. Germline V gene lookup returns CDR1 SGHDT and CDR2 YYEEEE.

The rearrangement links TRBV6-5 to TRBJ1-3; no firm D call. The CDR3 runs 15 residues. V was pared by 5 bases and J by 9 bases, with 20 bases between. The germline CDR1 and CDR2 sequences are MNHEY and SVGAGI. CDR3 loop: CASSPLGSSLSTIYF. CDR3 nucleotides: TGTGCCAGCAGTCCCCTAGGTAGTAGCCTATCCACCATATATTTT.

The V and J genes are TRBV19 and TRBJ1-1, with 7 bases aligning to TRBD1. Per the germline V gene, CDR1 is LNHDA and CDR2 is SQIVND (reference sequence). This CDR3 region has 12 residues. The junction had 4 bases not matched to a gene; V was cut back by 11 bases and J by 1 base. CDR3 loop: CASRTGNTEAFF. CDR3 DNA: TGTGCCTCCAGGACAGGGAACACTGAAGCTTTCTTT.

The rearrangement joins TRBV12-5 to TRBJ2-1; D gene unclear. This CDR3 has 13 amino acids. The germline V gene encodes CDR1 LGHNT and CDR2 FRNRAP. V lost 3 bases to trimming and J lost 6 bases, with 9 bases between them. The CDR3 sequence is CASGLSLINEQFF. The CDR3 coding sequence is TGTGCTAGTGGTTTATCTCTGATCAATGAGCAGTTCTTC.

The chain carries TRBV4-3 and TRBJ2-1; 13 positions agree with TRBD2. With V trimmed by 1 base and J by 5 bases, 14 bases remained unmatched. The CDR3 is 20 amino acids. Germline V gives CDR1 LGHNA, CDR2 YSLEER. The CDR3 loop reads CASSQVFQEGLAGPHNEQFF. In nucleotides, the CDR3 is TGCGCCAGCAGCCAAGTTTTCCAGGAGGGACTAGCGGGGCCCCACAATGAGCAGTTCTTC.

In this sample, this clone turned up many times. V usage is TRBV28 and J usage is TRBJ1-4; 7 bases fit TRBD1. V lost 4 bases and J lost 9; bases outside the gene matches: 5. Germline CDR1 is MDHEN and CDR2 is SYDVKM. The CDR3 is 13 amino acids. This CDR3 is CASSWPGQQKLFF. CDR3 DNA sequence: TGTGCCAGCAGTTGGCCGGGACAGCAAAAACTGTTTTTT.